These T cell receptor beta chains were read from a single sample in a study of cytotoxic CD8 clonotypes in ibrutinib-treated CLL. Measured with immunoSEQ multiplex PCR; TCRdb has only the in-frame clones, and not every one. The sample lists 150,000 to 200,000 clones; more than 65% were seen once. Sequenced material: PBMCs, taken after 12 months of ibrutinib treatment. The receptors shown here come from a human donor with chronic lymphocytic leukemia. CDR3s include the opening cysteine and the closing phenylalanine or tryptophan. D genes are given only for firm matches. Clone size is stated in some rows and not others, as once, few, many or a class when expanded.

d_call,clone_size,v_call,j_call,cdr3_nt,cdr3_aa
TRBD1,-,TRBV4-1,TRBJ1-3,TGCGCCAGCAGCCGACAGGGAGTTGAAGGCACCATATATTTT,CASSRQGVEGTIYF
TRBD2,-,TRBV4-2,TRBJ2-3,TGTGCCAGCAGCCGGGATATTGGGACTAGCGGGGGCACAGATACGCAGTATTTT,CASSRDIGTSGGTDTQYF
-,-,TRBV15,TRBJ2-6,TGTGCCACCAGCAGACAAACCTTCTCTGGGGCCAACGTCCTGACTTTC,CATSRQTFSGANVLTF
-,-,TRBV19,TRBJ2-5,TGTGCCAGTAGCCGGACTGGACCATGGGAGACCCAGTACTTC,CASSRTGPWETQYF
TRBD1,-,TRBV6-6,TRBJ1-3,TGTGCCAGCAGTTACCTAGGGACAGGCTCTGGAAACACCATATATTTT,CASSYLGTGSGNTIYF
-,once,TRBV29-1,TRBJ1-1,TGCAGCGTTGAGTCCGGTTCTGAAGCTTTCTTT,CSVESGSEAFF
-,-,TRBV9,TRBJ2-7,TGTGCCAGCAGCGTAGGGCAGAGATACGAGCAGTACTTC,CASSVGQRYEQYF
-,-,TRBV2,TRBJ1-3,TGTGCCAGCTGCACGGCAGAGCCTGGGTCTGGAAACACCATATATTTT,CASCTAEPGSGNTIYF
TRBD2,-,TRBV7-2,TRBJ2-3,TGTGCCAGCAGCTTAGATAGCCGAGCGGGGGGCACAGATACGCAGTATTTT,CASSLDSRAGGTDTQYF
-,-,TRBV19,TRBJ1-5,TGTGCCAGTAGTAGTCCGGCAGGGAGGAATCAGCCCCAGCATTTT,CASSSPAGRNQPQHF
-,-,TRBV6-5,TRBJ2-3,TGTGCCAGCAGTTACACAGTGAGCACAGATACGCAGTATTTT,CASSYTVSTDTQYF
-,-,TRBV29-1,TRBJ2-1,TGCAGCGTTGAAGGGTTAGGGGGAGGCACCTACAATGAGCAGTTCTTC,CSVEGLGGGTYNEQFF
-,-,TRBV28,TRBJ2-3,TGTGCCAGCAGTCCCCTCGAGGGAGAGGGAGACACAGATACGCAGTATTTT,CASSPLEGEGDTDTQYF
TRBD2,-,TRBV4-3,TRBJ2-1,TGCGCCAGCAGCCCCTACTCGTACGGGACTAGCGGGGCTGTATACAATGAGCAGTTCTTC,CASSPYSYGTSGAVYNEQFF
-,-,TRBV11-1,TRBJ2-7,TGTGCCAGCAGCCCCGGGACCTCCGGGTCTGCCGAGCAGTACTTC,CASSPGTSGSAEQYF
TRBD2,-,TRBV7-9,TRBJ2-6,TGTGCCCCCACACGAGCGGGAGGTTACTCTGGGGCCAACGTCCTGACTTTC,CAPTRAGGYSGANVLTF
TRBD1,-,TRBV28,TRBJ1-4,TGTGCCAGCGGATCGACAGGGAGTAGTGAAAAACTGTTTTTT,CASGSTGSSEKLFF
TRBD2,-,TRBV4-1,TRBJ2-5,TGCGCCAGCAGCCAAGGAGGACTAGGGGAGACCCAGTACTTC,CASSQGGLGETQYF
-,-,TRBV5-3,TRBJ1-2,TGTGCCAGAAGCTTCAGGGTACGAGATTTTGAGGTTGGTGGGACCGACTATGGCTACACCTTC,CARSFRVRDFEVGGTDYGYTF
-,-,TRBV28,TRBJ1-2,TGTGCCAGCAGTTTCTCGGCAGACCACTATGGCTACACCTTC,CASSFSADHYGYTF
-,-,TRBV4-1,TRBJ2-1,TGCGCCAGCAGCCAAGCGGGGAATGAGCAGTTCTTC,CASSQAGNEQFF
-,-,TRBV11-2,TRBJ2-1,TGTGCCAGCAGCTTAGTGGGGGGCAGGGGCAATGAGCAGTTCTTC,CASSLVGGRGNEQFF
-,-,TRBV5-6,TRBJ2-3,TGTGCCAGCAGCTTAGGCCTCTCGGATACGCAGTATTTT,CASSLGLSDTQYF
-,-,TRBV6-6,TRBJ1-2,TGTGCCAGCAGTTATACAAATCTAGGGTATGGCTACACCTTC,CASSYTNLGYGYTF
TRBD1,-,TRBV18,TRBJ2-7,TGTGCCAGCTCACCCTCCGGGACAGGGGGCGTCAAGCAGTACTTC,CASSPSGTGGVKQYF
-,once,TRBV27,TRBJ2-2,TGTGCCAGCAGTAGATACAGGGAGACCGGGGAGCTGTTTTTT,CASSRYRETGELFF
-,-,TRBV5-6,TRBJ1-2,TGTGCCAGCAGAGGGAGGGCGGGGGCTCTAAAGGATGGCTACACCTTC,CASRGRAGALKDGYTF
-,-,TRBV6-5,TRBJ2-5,TGTGCCAGCAGTTACGGCCCGGAGACCCAGTACTTC,CASSYGPETQYF
-,-,TRBV7-9,TRBJ1-3,TGTGCCAGCAGCTTAGGTTCAACTGGAAACACCATATATTTT,CASSLGSTGNTIYF
TRBD2,-,TRBV5-4,TRBJ2-3,TGTGCCAGCAGGTCCGCTAGCGGGAGTGGTGATACGCAGTATTTT,CASRSASGSGDTQYF
TRBD1,-,TRBV5-1,TRBJ1-2,TGCGCCAGCAGCTCTTCAGGGGGAGATTACTATGGCTACACCTTC,CASSSSGGDYYGYTF
-,-,TRBV19,TRBJ2-1,TGTGCCAGTAGTATAGTTTTAGCCCCGCTGAATGAGCAGTTCTTC,CASSIVLAPLNEQFF
-,-,TRBV7-9,TRBJ1-3,TGTGCCAGCAGCCCTGACGCAGGAGGAAACACCATATATTTT,CASSPDAGGNTIYF
-,-,TRBV9,TRBJ1-6,TGTGCCAGCAGTCAGGGGAGCAATAATTCACCCCTCCACTTT,CASSQGSNNSPLHF
TRBD1,-,TRBV6-4,TRBJ1-5,TGTGCCAGCAGTGACCGGGACAGGAGAGCTTATAGCAATCAGCCCCAGCATTTT,CASSDRDRRAYSNQPQHF
TRBD1,-,TRBV15,TRBJ1-1,TGTGCCACCAGCAGAGTGGGGGACAGGCACACTGAAGCTTTCTTT,CATSRVGDRHTEAFF
-,-,TRBV7-9,TRBJ1-2,TGTGCCAGCAGCTTGGACGCCTATGGCTACACCTTC,CASSLDAYGYTF
-,once,TRBV27,TRBJ2-7,TGTGCCATCGGGAGAGGGTACGAGCAGTACTTC,CAIGRGYEQYF
-,-,TRBV28,TRBJ2-3,TGTGCCAGCAGAAGGACGGGGGAGGATACGCAGTATTTT,CASRRTGEDTQYF
TRBD1,-,TRBV5-1,TRBJ2-1,TGCGCCAGCAGCCGCGGACAGGCCGACAATGAGCAGTTCTTC,CASSRGQADNEQFF
TRBD1,-,TRBV7-9,TRBJ2-7,TGTGCCAGCAGCCTACCGGGACAGGACCAACGGGAGCAGTACTTC,CASSLPGQDQREQYF
-,-,TRBV7-2,TRBJ1-6,TGTGCCAGCAGCTTAACCAAGGATTCACCCCTCCACTTT,CASSLTKDSPLHF
TRBD1,-,TRBV5-1,TRBJ1-1,TGCGCCAGCAGCACCCGGGACAGGGGGCTTTCGAACACTGAAGCTTTCTTT,CASSTRDRGLSNTEAFF
TRBD1,once,TRBV7-8,TRBJ1-5,TGTGCCAGCACCCGGACCGGACAGGGGATGTCGGGCAATCAGCCCCAGCATTTT,CASTRTGQGMSGNQPQHF
-,-,TRBV11-2,TRBJ1-4,TGTGCCAGCAGTCCGGATTCCCCAAGCAAAAAACTGTTTTTT,CASSPDSPSKKLFF
-,-,TRBV5-5,TRBJ1-5,TGTGCCAGCAGCCCCCTCGGCGGAAATCAGCCCCAGCATTTT,CASSPLGGNQPQHF
-,-,TRBV19,TRBJ1-5,TGTGCCAGCCAGTCTAATAGCAATCAGCCCCAGCATTTT,CASQSNSNQPQHF
TRBD2,-,TRBV5-1,TRBJ2-3,TGCGCCAGCTCGACAACTAGCGGCCCTAGCACAGATACGCAGTATTTT,CASSTTSGPSTDTQYF
TRBD1,-,TRBV6-1,TRBJ2-1,TGTGCCAGCAGTGAAAGCTGGGACAGGAGGTTCTTC,CASSESWDRRFF
-,-,TRBV30,TRBJ1-4,TGTGCCTGGAGTATCACAGGGTTTGCAGGTGAAAAACTGTTTTTT,CAWSITGFAGEKLFF
-,-,TRBV19,TRBJ1-6,TGTGCCAGTAGTATCCAGGATGCCTCACCCCTCCACTTT,CASSIQDASPLHF
-,-,TRBV5-1,TRBJ1-3,TGCGCCAGCAGCCCAAATAGGGGCCCTGGAAACACCATATATTTT,CASSPNRGPGNTIYF
-,-,TRBV18,TRBJ2-1,TGTGCCAGCTCACCAGGGATGGATGAGCAGTTCTTC,CASSPGMDEQFF
-,-,TRBV18,TRBJ1-1,TGTGCCAGCTCACCGCGGGTTGACGGTGAAGCTTTCTTT,CASSPRVDGEAFF
-,-,TRBV4-3,TRBJ2-1,TGCGCCAGCAGCCAAGCTGTTGGGGAAGCAGCGGCCTCCTACAATGAGCAGTTCTTC,CASSQAVGEAAASYNEQFF